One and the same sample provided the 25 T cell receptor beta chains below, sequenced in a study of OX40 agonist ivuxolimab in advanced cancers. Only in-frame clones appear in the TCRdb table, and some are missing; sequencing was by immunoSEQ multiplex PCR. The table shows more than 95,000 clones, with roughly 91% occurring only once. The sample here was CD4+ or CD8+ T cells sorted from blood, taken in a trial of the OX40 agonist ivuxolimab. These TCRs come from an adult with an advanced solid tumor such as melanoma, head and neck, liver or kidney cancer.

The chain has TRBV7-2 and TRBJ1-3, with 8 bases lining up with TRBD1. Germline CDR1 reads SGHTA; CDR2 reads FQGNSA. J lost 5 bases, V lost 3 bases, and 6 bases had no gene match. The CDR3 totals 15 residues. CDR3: CASSLWTGRRNTIYF. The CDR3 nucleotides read TGTGCCAGCAGCTTGTGGACAGGGAGGAGAAACACCATATATTTT.

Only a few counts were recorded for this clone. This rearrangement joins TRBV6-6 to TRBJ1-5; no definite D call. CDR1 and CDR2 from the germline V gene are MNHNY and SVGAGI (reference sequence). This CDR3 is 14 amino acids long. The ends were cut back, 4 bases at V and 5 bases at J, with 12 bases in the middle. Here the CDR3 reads CASSLRSWDQPQHF. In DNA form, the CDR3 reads TGTGCCAGCAGTTTGCGGTCTTGGGATCAGCCCCAGCATTTT.

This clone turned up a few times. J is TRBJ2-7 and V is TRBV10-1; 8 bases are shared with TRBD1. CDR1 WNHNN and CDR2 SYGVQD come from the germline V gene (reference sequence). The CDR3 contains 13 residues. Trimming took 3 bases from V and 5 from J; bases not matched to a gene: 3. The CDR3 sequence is CASSDAGGDEQYF. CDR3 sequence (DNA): TGCGCCAGCAGTGACGCAGGGGGCGACGAGCAGTACTTC.

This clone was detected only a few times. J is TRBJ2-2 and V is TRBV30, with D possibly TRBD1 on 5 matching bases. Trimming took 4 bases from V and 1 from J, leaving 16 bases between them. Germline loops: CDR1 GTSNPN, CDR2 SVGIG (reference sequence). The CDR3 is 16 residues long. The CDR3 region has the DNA TGTGCCTGGACCTTCCTGCAGGGTCGGAACACCGGGGAGCTGTTTTTT. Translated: CAWTFLQGRNTGELFF.

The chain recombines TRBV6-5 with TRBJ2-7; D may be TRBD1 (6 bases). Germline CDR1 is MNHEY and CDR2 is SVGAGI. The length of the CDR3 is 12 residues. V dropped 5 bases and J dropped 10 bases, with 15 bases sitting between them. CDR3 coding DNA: TGTGCCAGCAGTCCCTCTTTAGGGACACAGTACTTC. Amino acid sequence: CASSPSLGTQYF.

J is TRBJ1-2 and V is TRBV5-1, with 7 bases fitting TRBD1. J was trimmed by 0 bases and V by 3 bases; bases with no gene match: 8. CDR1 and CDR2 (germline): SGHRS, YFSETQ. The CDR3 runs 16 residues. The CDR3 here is CASSWSQGGSNYGYTF. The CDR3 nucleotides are TGCGCCAGCAGCTGGAGCCAGGGGGGCTCTAACTATGGCTACACCTTC. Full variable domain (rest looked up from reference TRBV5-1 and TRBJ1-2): KAGVTQTPRYLIKTRGQQVTLSCSPISGHRSVSWYQQTPGQGLQFLFEYFSETQRNKGNFPGRFSGRQFSNSRSEMNVSTLELGDSALYLCASSWSQGGSNYGYTFGSGTRLTVV.

This CDR3 is CASSETGRFYNEQFF. The CDR3 DNA follows: TGCGCCAGCAGCGAGACGGGACGGTTCTACAATGAGCAGTTCTTC. The chain links TRBV5-1 to TRBJ2-1; D tentatively reads TRBD1 or TRBD2 (5 bases each). CDR1 and CDR2 from the germline V gene are SGHRS and YFSETQ. Trimming removed 4 bases from V and 3 bases from J, with 14 bases in between. This CDR3 is 15 amino acids long.

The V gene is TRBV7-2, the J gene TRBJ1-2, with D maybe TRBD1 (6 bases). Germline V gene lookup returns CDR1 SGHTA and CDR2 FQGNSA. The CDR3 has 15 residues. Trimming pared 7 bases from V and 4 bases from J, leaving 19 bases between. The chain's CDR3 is CASTTTGGALYGYTF. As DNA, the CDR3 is TGTGCCAGCACCACAACCGGGGGCGCCCTCTATGGCTACACCTTC.

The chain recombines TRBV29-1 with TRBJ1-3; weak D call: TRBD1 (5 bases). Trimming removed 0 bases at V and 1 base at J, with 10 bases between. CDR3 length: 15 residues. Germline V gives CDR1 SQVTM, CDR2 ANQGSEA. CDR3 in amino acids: CSVEDPGQSGNTIYF. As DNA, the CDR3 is TGCAGCGTTGAAGATCCAGGGCAGTCTGGAAACACCATATATTTT.

Here the CDR3 reads CASVPRGRPNTEAFF. CDR3 nucleotide sequence: TGTGCCAGCGTACCAAGGGGGCGGCCGAACACTGAAGCTTTCTTT. The chain couples TRBV28 to TRBJ1-1; TRBD1 matches at 7 bases. This CDR3 region has 15 residues. Germline values: CDR1 MDHEN, CDR2 SYDVKM. Germline trimming cut 8 bases from V and 1 base from J; bases unmatched to any gene: 10.

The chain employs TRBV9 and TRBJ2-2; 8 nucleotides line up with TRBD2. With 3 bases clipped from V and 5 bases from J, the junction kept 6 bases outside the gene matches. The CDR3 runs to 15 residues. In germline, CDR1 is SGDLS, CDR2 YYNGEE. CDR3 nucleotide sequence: TGTGCCAGCAGCGCCCGGGGGGGCGGGACCGGGGAGCTGTTTTTT. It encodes CASSARGGGTGELFF.

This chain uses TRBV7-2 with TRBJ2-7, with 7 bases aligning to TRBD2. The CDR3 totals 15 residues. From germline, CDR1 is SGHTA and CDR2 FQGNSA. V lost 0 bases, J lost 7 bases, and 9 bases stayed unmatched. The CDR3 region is CASSLAVGGSREQYF. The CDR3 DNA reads TGTGCCAGCAGCTTAGCGGTGGGAGGGTCTCGAGAGCAGTACTTC.

The CDR3 nucleotides read TGTGCCAGCAACAACCTAGCGGGAGGCGCCGGGGAGCTGTTTTTT. This translates into CASNNLAGGAGELFF. The V and J genes are TRBV5-4 and TRBJ2-2, with TRBD2 matching over 11 bases. Per the germline V gene, CDR1 is SGHNT and CDR2 is YYREEE (reference sequence). J gave up 6 bases and V 6 bases, and 7 bases lay outside the gene matches. The CDR3 length is 15 residues.

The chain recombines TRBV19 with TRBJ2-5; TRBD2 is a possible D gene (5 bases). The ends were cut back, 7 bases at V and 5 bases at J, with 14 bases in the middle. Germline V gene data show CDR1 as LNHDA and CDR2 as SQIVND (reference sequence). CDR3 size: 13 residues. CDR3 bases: TGTGCCAGTACTGGTGTTGCGGGCGAGACCCAGTACTTC. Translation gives CASTGVAGETQYF.

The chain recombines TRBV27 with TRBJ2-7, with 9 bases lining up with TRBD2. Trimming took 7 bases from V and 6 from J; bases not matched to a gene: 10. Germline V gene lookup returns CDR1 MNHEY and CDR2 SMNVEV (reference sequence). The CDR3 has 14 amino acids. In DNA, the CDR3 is TGTGCCAGCAAACGGCTAGCGGGAAGGGGCGAGCAGTACTTC. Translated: CASKRLAGRGEQYF.

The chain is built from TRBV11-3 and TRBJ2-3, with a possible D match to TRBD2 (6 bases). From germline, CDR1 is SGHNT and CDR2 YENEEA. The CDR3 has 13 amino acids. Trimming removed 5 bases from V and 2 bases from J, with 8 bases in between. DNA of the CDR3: TGTGCCAGCAGCCGGAGGGACACAGATACGCAGTATTTT. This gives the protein CASSRRDTDTQYF.

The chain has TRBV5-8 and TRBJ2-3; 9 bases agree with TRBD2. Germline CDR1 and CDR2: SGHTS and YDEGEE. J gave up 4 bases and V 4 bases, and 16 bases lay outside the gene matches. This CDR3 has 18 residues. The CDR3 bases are TGTGCCAGCAGCACCTCTAGCGGGATGAACTCGGGGTCAGATACGCAGTATTTT. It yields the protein CASSTSSGMNSGSDTQYF.

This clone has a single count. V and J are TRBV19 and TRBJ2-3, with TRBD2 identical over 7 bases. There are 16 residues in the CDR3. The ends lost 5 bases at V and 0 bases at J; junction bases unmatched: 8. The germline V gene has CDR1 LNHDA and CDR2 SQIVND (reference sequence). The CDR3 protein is CASSRGLAASTDTQYF. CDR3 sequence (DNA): TGTGCCAGTAGTCGCGGTCTAGCGGCTAGCACAGATACGCAGTATTTT. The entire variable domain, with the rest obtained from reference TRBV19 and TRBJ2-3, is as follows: DGGITQSPKYLFRKEGQNVTLSCEQNLNHDAMYWYRQDPGQGLRLIYYSQIVNDFQKGDIAEGYSVSREKKESFPLTVTSAQKNPTAFYLCASSRGLAASTDTQYFGPGTRLTVL.

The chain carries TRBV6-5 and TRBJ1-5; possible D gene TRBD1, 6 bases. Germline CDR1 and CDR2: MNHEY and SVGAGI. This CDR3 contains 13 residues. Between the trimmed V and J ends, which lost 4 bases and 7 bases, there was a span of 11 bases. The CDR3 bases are TGTGCCAGCAGTTCCAGGGGTGGACAGCCCCAGCATTTT. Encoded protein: CASSSRGGQPQHF.

The DNA of the CDR3 is TGTGCCAGCAGCTTTGTAGGGGTGCATCAGCCCCAGCATTTT. Translated, it gives CASSFVGVHQPQHF. The chain recombines TRBV7-2 with TRBJ1-5, with D perhaps TRBD1 (5 bases). Germline V gene data show CDR1 as SGHTA and CDR2 as FQGNSA. The V end was cut by 3 bases, the J end by 5 bases, with 11 bases between. The CDR3 runs to 14 residues.

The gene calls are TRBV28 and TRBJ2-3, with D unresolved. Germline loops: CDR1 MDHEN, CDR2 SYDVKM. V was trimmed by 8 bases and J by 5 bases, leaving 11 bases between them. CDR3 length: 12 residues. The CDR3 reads CASHSAGDTQYF. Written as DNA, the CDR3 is TGTGCCAGCCACTCCGCCGGAGATACGCAGTATTTT.

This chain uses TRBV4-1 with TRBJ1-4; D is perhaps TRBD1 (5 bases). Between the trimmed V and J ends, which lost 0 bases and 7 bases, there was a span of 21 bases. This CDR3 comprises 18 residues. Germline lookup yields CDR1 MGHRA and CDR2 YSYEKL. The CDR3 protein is CASSQDQARAGTGEKLFF. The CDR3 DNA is TGCGCCAGCAGCCAAGATCAGGCAAGGGCAGGGACGGGTGAAAAACTGTTTTTT.

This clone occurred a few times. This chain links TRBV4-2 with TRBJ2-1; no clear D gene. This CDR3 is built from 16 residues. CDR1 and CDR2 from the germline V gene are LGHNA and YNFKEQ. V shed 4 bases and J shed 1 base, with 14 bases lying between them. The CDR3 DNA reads TGTGCCAGCAGCCCCACGATTATCGGTTCCTACAATGAGCAGTTCTTC. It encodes CASSPTIIGSYNEQFF.

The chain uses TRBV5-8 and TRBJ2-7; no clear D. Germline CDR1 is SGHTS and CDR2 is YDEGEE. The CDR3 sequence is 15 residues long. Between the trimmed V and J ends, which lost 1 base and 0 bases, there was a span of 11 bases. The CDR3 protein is CASSLKGRISYEQYF. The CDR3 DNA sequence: TGTGCCAGCAGCTTGAAGGGCAGAATCTCCTACGAGCAGTACTTC.

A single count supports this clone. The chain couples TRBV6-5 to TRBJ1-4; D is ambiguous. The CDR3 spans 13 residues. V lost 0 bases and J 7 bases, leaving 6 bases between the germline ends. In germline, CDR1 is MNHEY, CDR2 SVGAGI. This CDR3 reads CASSYSRFEKLFF. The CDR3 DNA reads TGTGCCAGCAGTTACTCGAGGTTTGAAAAACTGTTTTTT.